This note documents a single TCR beta chain sequence. What it binds is unknown. Here immunoSEQ multiplex PCR was the method, and the copy in TCRdb shows in-frame clones only, minus some. Altogether 100,000 to 150,000 clones are present, about 96% being singletons, with the ten largest covering about 1.7%. The data were taken from a study of cytomegalovirus exposure and HLA in healthy donors. The wider study: According to later analysis, the same platform produced the 100 to 150 validation and approximately 700 first-cohort repertoires.

The CDR3 is made up of 15 amino acids. Germline CDR1 and CDR2: SGHVS and FQNEAQ. The germline V and J ends were trimmed by 1 base and 5 bases, with 15 bases remaining between them. Study results and limitations: The classifier, whose performance was assessed in both the original and validation cohorts, reportedly diagnosed cytomegalovirus status with high specificity and sensitivity.

The rearrangement uses TRBV7-8 and TRBJ2-7, with D unresolved. This clonotype was sampled from a young man in good health and CMV-seronegative. Sequencing was done on a sample of PBMCs. The CDR3 is CASSLGLPPVDEQYF. Here the CDR3 DNA reads TGTGCCAGCAGCTTAGGACTGCCCCCCGTCGACGAGCAGTACTTC.